This passage covers 20 T cell receptor beta chains from one sample sequenced in a study of T cell clonotyping in hematopoietic cell transplantation. The assay was immunoSEQ multiplex PCR, and TCRdb's table has in-frame clones only and misses some. This sample has some 4,200 clones, with approximately 80% found just once. The input for sequencing was peripheral blood mononuclear cells, taken 100 days after allogeneic stem cell transplant. Receptors originate from a male patient aged 50 or older who had an allogeneic stem cell transplant from an unrelated donor, so the T cells may come from the graft donor. Some clones in this sample may be carry-over from other donors' samples.

The chain couples TRBV28 to TRBJ2-5; 10 nucleotides line up with TRBD2. The germline V gene encodes CDR1 MDHEN and CDR2 SYDVKM. J gave up 3 bases and V 6 bases, and 7 bases lay outside the gene matches. The CDR3 totals 15 residues. CDR3 amino acids: CASSFRTSGKETQYF. As DNA, the CDR3 is TGTGCCAGCAGCTTCAGAACTAGCGGGAAAGAGACCCAGTACTTC.

A few counts support this clone. The chain links TRBV4-1 to TRBJ2-7; D ambiguous. CDR1 is MGHRA and CDR2 is YSYEKL in the germline V gene. The CDR3 is 15 residues long. V was clipped by 0 bases and J by 4 bases, with 13 bases between them. As DNA, the CDR3 is TGCGCCAGCAGCCAAGATCGGGCTAGTGGGTACGAGCAGTACTTC. This codes for CASSQDRASGYEQYF.

This clone came up a few times. The chain has TRBV28 and TRBJ1-2; 8 nucleotides line up with TRBD1. V shed 6 bases and J 3 bases; nucleotides not matched to a gene: 9. Germline CDR1 MDHEN, CDR2 SYDVKM. This CDR3 spans 15 amino acids. The CDR3 protein is CASSPTGGFYYGYTF. CDR3 DNA: TGTGCCAGCAGCCCAACAGGGGGATTTTACTATGGCTACACCTTC.

The V and J genes are TRBV4-1 and TRBJ2-3; TRBD2 matches 11 bases. CDR3 length equals 16 residues. Germline V gene data show CDR1 as MGHRA and CDR2 as YSYEKL. The V gene end was trimmed by 4 bases and the J gene end by 7 bases; junction bases not matched to a gene: 10. The CDR3 DNA reads as TGCGCCAGCAGCCGAATAGCGGGGGGGCAGGCAAATACGCAGTATTTT. Protein: CASSRIAGGQANTQYF.

The rearrangement uses TRBV2 and TRBJ1-5, with D possibly being TRBD1 (6 bases). This CDR3 spans 14 amino acids. The V gene's germline CDR1 is SNHLY and CDR2 FYNNEI. V was cut by 5 bases and J by 3 bases, with 11 bases left in between. The CDR3 region has the DNA TGTGCCAGCAGTCTCAGGGGAAACAATCAGCCCCAGCATTTT. This codes for CASSLRGNNQPQHF.

This chain uses TRBV20-1 with TRBJ2-4; D is uncertain. The germline V gene encodes CDR1 DFQATT and CDR2 SNEGSKA (reference sequence). The CDR3 runs to 9 residues. The ends were cut back, 7 bases at V and 9 bases at J, with 7 bases in the middle. The DNA for the CDR3 is TGCAGTGTAGGTGGCATTCAGTACTTC. Translation gives CSVGGIQYF.

This clone appeared a single time. The chain is built from TRBV6-5 and TRBJ2-7, with a tentative D call TRBD2 (5 bases). Per germline, CDR1 MNHEY and CDR2 SVGAGI. The V end lost 2 bases, the J end lost 2 bases, and 16 bases lay between the germline ends. CDR3 length: 16 residues. CDR3 residues: CASSYARGRVPYEQYF. The CDR3 region has the DNA TGTGCCAGCAGTTACGCCCGTGGGCGGGTTCCCTACGAGCAGTACTTC.

This chain links TRBV2 with TRBJ2-7; D is unresolved. Germline V gene data show CDR1 as SNHLY and CDR2 as FYNNEI. This CDR3 has 14 amino acids. Deletions cut 2 bases from V and 2 bases from J, with 10 bases between. CDR3 amino acids: CASSETGLAYEQYF. CDR3 DNA: TGTGCCAGCAGTGAAACTGGGCTAGCCTACGAGCAGTACTTC.

This chain joins TRBV4-3 and TRBJ2-1; 11 nucleotides agree with TRBD1. The CDR3 length is 16 residues. Trimming cost V 3 bases and J 8 bases; bases outside gene matches: 9. The germline V gene has CDR1 LGHNA and CDR2 YSLEER. This CDR3 reads CASSQVFPGQGDEQFF. DNA for the CDR3: TGCGCCAGCAGCCAGGTATTCCCGGGACAGGGGGATGAGCAGTTCTTC.

The V gene is TRBV4-1, the J gene TRBJ2-2; D is tentatively TRBD1 or TRBD2 (5 bases each). Germline CDR1 MGHRA, CDR2 YSYEKL. The V gene lost 5 bases and the J gene lost 2 bases, with 9 bases spanning the gap. The CDR3 contains 14 residues. The CDR3 reads CASSERGNTGELFF. CDR3 nucleotides: TGCGCCAGCAGCGAGAGGGGAAACACCGGGGAGCTGTTTTTT.

This clone was observed a single time. The chain recombines TRBV11-2 with TRBJ1-2; D is undetermined. V lost 2 bases, J lost 4 bases, and 8 bases lay in between. This CDR3 region has 13 residues. Germline V gives CDR1 SGHAT, CDR2 FQNNGV. CDR3 in amino acids: CASSLYRGYGYTF. CDR3 bases: TGTGCCAGCAGCTTATATAGAGGCTATGGCTACACCTTC.

This clone was detected once. The rearrangement links TRBV7-2 to TRBJ2-7, with 8 bases fitting TRBD1. Germline trimming cut 5 bases from V and 0 bases from J; bases unmatched to any gene: 3. Germline assignment: CDR1 SGHTA and CDR2 FQGNSA. The CDR3 length is 14 residues. The CDR3: CASSPGTGSYEQYF. The CDR3 DNA reads as TGTGCCAGCAGCCCTGGGACAGGCTCCTACGAGCAGTACTTC.

The chain combines TRBV6-1 with TRBJ2-3; D is unclear. Germline V gene data show CDR1 as MNHNS and CDR2 as SASEGT. The CDR3 length is 13 residues. V lost 6 bases to trimming and J lost 2 bases, with 9 bases between them. The chain's CDR3 is CASRTRTTDTQYF. CDR3 sequence (DNA): TGTGCCAGCAGGACGCGTACCACAGATACGCAGTATTTT.

The chain joins TRBV5-1 to TRBJ2-7; D gene unclear. The V and J ends lost 1 base and 5 bases respectively, with 10 bases between them. CDR3 size: 13 residues. Germline V gene data show CDR1 as SGHRS and CDR2 as YFSETQ. As DNA, the CDR3 is TGCGCCAGCAGCTTGAACAGTAACAACGAGCAGTACTTC. Protein product: CASSLNSNNEQYF.

This clone was seen a single time. The V gene is TRBV25-1, the J gene TRBJ1-5, with D uncertain. This CDR3 has 15 amino acids. CDR1 is MGHDK and CDR2 is SYGVNS in the germline V gene. Deletions cut 2 bases from V and 2 bases from J, with 10 bases between. This CDR3 is CASSERKRGNQPQHF. The CDR3 DNA reads as TGTGCCAGCAGTGAAAGAAAGAGGGGCAATCAGCCCCAGCATTTT.

The chain recombines TRBV5-1 with TRBJ1-1; D remains ambiguous. Germline V gene lookup returns CDR1 SGHRS and CDR2 YFSETQ. Trimming left V 4 bases short and J 1 base short, with 8 bases between. This CDR3 is built from 13 residues. The CDR3 region has the DNA TGCGCCAGCAGCGCCACCAGGAACACTGAAGCTTTCTTT. It translates to CASSATRNTEAFF. The whole variable domain, filled in from reference TRBV5-1 and TRBJ1-1, reads KAGVTQTPRYLIKTRGQQVTLSCSPISGHRSVSWYQQTPGQGLQFLFEYFSETQRNKGNFPGRFSGRQFSNSRSEMNVSTLELGDSALYLCASSATRNTEAFFGQGTRLTVV.

The chain combines TRBV28 with TRBJ2-5; no clear D gene. CDR3 length: 12 amino acids. Trimming removed 3 bases at V and 3 bases at J, with 5 bases between. Germline CDR1 and CDR2: MDHEN and SYDVKM. This CDR3 reads CASSLSEETQYF. DNA of the CDR3: TGTGCCAGCAGTTTGAGTGAAGAGACCCAGTACTTC.

This clone was detected only once. V is TRBV5-6 and J is TRBJ1-2; a possible D gene is TRBD1 (6 bases). The germline CDR1 and CDR2 sequences are SGHDT and YYEEEE. Trimming took 5 bases from V and 7 from J, leaving 12 bases between them. This CDR3 is built from 12 residues. The CDR3 is CASRTGYGGYTF. DNA of the CDR3: TGTGCCAGCAGAACAGGGTACGGTGGCTACACCTTC.

The chain employs TRBV7-9 and TRBJ1-3, with D hard to call. The V gene lost 4 bases and the J gene lost 0 bases, with 13 bases spanning the gap. The CDR3 consists of 16 residues. Germline lookup yields CDR1 SEHNR and CDR2 FQNEAQ (reference sequence). This CDR3 reads CASSYTLGISGNTIYF. The CDR3 DNA follows: TGTGCCAGCAGCTATACTCTTGGGATCTCTGGAAACACCATATATTTT.

The DNA of the CDR3 is TGTGCCAGCAGCTTAGCCGGAGGGATCGTTCATGAGCAGTTCTTC. Amino acid sequence: CASSLAGGIVHEQFF. This chain connects TRBV11-2 to TRBJ2-1; maybe TRBD2 (6 bases). CDR3 length: 15 residues. V lost 1 base and J lost 8, with 15 bases in between. Germline V gives CDR1 SGHAT, CDR2 FQNNGV.